This T cell receptor beta chain appears in the sequencing data of a study of radiotherapy plus CTLA-4 blockade in lung cancer. CDR1 and CDR2 from the germline V gene are LNHDA and SQIVND (reference sequence). CDR3 size: 14 residues. The J segment lost 2 bases and the V segment lost 6 bases, leaving 4 bases of the junction unmatched. Focal radiation and CTLA-4 blockade (ipilimumab) were tested in chemo-refractory metastatic non-small-cell lung cancer patients. Profiling relied on immunoSEQ multiplex PCR, and the TCRdb table lists in-frame clones only, not all of them. The sample has around 80,000 clones, under 85% seen once.

The chain employs TRBV19 and TRBJ1-5, with 7 bases lining up with TRBD1. The material sequenced was peripheral blood, taken from a patient treated with radiotherapy plus ipilimumab. This TCR was recovered from a human donor with non-small cell lung cancer who had stable disease on radiotherapy plus ipilimumab. CDR3 bases: TGTGCCAGTAGGTCCGACAGGGGCAATCAGCCCCAGCATTTT. This translates into CASRSDRGNQPQHF.